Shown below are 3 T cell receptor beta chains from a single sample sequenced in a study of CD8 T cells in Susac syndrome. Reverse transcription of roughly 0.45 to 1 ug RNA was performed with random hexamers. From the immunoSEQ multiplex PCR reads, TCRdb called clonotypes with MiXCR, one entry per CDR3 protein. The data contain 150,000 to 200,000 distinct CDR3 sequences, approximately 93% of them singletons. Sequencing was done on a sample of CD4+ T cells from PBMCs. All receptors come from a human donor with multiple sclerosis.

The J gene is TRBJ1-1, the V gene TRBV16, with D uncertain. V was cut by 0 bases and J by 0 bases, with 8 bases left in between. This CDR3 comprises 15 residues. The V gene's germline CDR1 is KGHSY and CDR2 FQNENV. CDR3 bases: TGTGCCAGCAGCCAATCCATGGCTATGAACACTGAAGCTTTCTTT. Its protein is CASSQSMAMNTEAFF. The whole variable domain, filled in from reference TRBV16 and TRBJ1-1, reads GEEVAQTPKHLVRGEGQKAKLYCAPIKGHSYVFWYQQVLKNEFKFLISFQNENVFDETGMPKERFSAKCLPNSPCSLEIQATKLEDSAVYFCASSQSMAMNTEAFFGQGTRLTVV.

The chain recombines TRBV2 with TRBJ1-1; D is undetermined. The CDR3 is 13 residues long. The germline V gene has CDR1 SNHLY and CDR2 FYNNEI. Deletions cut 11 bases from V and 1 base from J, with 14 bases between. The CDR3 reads CAGPYVQNTEAFF. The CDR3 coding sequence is TGTGCCGGGCCCTACGTGCAGAACACTGAAGCTTTCTTT.

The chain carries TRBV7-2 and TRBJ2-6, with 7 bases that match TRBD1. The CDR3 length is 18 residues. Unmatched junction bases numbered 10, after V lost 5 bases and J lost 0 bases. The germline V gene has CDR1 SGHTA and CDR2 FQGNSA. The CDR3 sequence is CASSLIGTAFSGANVLTF. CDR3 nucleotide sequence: TGTGCCAGCAGCCTAATCGGGACAGCTTTCTCTGGGGCCAACGTCCTGACTTTC. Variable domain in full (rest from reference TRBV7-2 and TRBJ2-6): GAGVSQSPSNKVTEKGKDVELRCDPISGHTALYWYRQSLGQGLEFLIYFQGNSAPDKSGLPSDRFSAERTGGSVSTLTIQRTQQEDSAVYLCASSLIGTAFSGANVLTFGAGSRLTVL.